Shown below are 12 T cell receptor beta chains from a single sample sequenced in a study of CD8 T cells in Susac syndrome (dated by TCRdb to about 2019). Library preparation employed the immunoSEQ multiplex PCR assay. RNA was extracted using the RNeasy kit, and roughly 0.45 to 1 microgram was reverse transcribed with random hexamers. Using fastp at Q25 and MiXCR, TCRdb reprocessed the public reads and kept productive beta chains. Each entry is one CDR3 protein sequence, shown with its most common DNA and genes. Here the sample has some 120,000 distinct CDR3 sequences; roughly 94% occur a single time. The ten biggest clones cover 0.095% to 0.15% of the sample. The specimen was CD4+ T cells from PBMCs. Source of these receptors: a human donor with multiple sclerosis.

This chain's CDR3 is CAWSYTSGRNPKGETQYF. The CDR3, as DNA: TGTGCCTGGAGCTACACTAGCGGGAGAAACCCCAAGGGTGAGACCCAGTACTTC. The chain is built from TRBV30 and TRBJ2-5, with 11 bases fitting TRBD2. V trimming: 3 bases; J trimming: 5 bases; junction bases outside the gene matches: 17. This CDR3 contains 18 residues. CDR1 and CDR2 from the germline V gene are GTSNPN and SVGIG (reference sequence).

This clonotype was recorded once. The chain links TRBV5-4 to TRBJ2-3; perhaps TRBD2 as D (6 bases). Per germline, CDR1 SGHNT and CDR2 YYREEE (reference sequence). CDR3 length: 16 amino acids. V was cut by 0 bases and J by 2 bases, with 13 bases left in between. This CDR3 is CASSLGRDPLTDTQYF. CDR3 coding DNA: TGTGCCAGCAGCTTGGGGAGGGACCCCCTCACAGATACGCAGTATTTT.

The chain uses TRBV6-2 or TRBV6-3 and TRBJ2-3; no definite D call. Trimming took off 6 bases at V and 9 bases at J, with 10 bases between the two ends. The germline V gene encodes CDR1 MNHEY and CDR2 SVGEGT. CDR3 length: 11 amino acids. In DNA, the CDR3 is TGTGCCAGCAGCACGACACCAACGCAGTATTTT. Protein sequence: CASSTTPTQYF.

The rearrangement joins TRBV30 to TRBJ2-7; 7 bases fit TRBD2. Germline assignment: CDR1 GTSNPN and CDR2 SVGIG (reference sequence). There are 14 residues in the CDR3. The trim removed 4 bases at V and 6 bases at J, leaving 12 bases unmatched. The CDR3 coding sequence is TGTGCCTGGAAGACCCTAGCGGCCCCGGGCGAGCAGTACTTC. Its protein product is CAWKTLAAPGEQYF.

This chain uses TRBV30 with TRBJ2-2; possibly TRBD1 for D (5 bases). V was pared by 0 bases and J by 3 bases, with 14 bases between. The germline CDR1 and CDR2 sequences are GTSNPN and SVGIG (reference sequence). This CDR3 is built from 16 residues. The CDR3 sequence: CAWSVQRGADTGELFF. The CDR3 DNA sequence: TGTGCCTGGAGTGTACAAAGGGGCGCGGACACCGGGGAGCTGTTTTTT.

V and J are TRBV19 and TRBJ1-1; D possibly corresponds to TRBD1 (5 bases). Germline V gives CDR1 LNHDA, CDR2 SQIVND (reference sequence). The CDR3 sequence is 13 residues long. V gave up 3 bases and J gave up 11 bases, with 16 bases separating them. This CDR3 reads CASSMGQGDVAFF. In nucleotides, the CDR3 is TGTGCCAGTAGTATGGGGCAGGGCGACGTCGCTTTCTTT.

This chain links TRBV27 with TRBJ1-1, with a weak D call TRBD1 (6 bases). This CDR3 is 14 amino acids long. V dropped 7 bases and J dropped 3 bases, with 15 bases sitting between them. CDR1 is MNHEY, CDR2 SMNVEV, per germline (reference sequence). The CDR3 region has the DNA TGTGCCAGCACCCGGTTGGGGGCCTACACTGAAGCTTTCTTT. Protein: CASTRLGAYTEAFF.

The genes are TRBV3-1 and TRBJ1-2; 7 bases are shared with TRBD1. The germline CDR1 and CDR2 sequences are LGHDT and YNNKEL (reference sequence). The CDR3 has 15 amino acids. J was trimmed by 4 bases and V by 0 bases; bases with no gene match: 5. The CDR3 DNA reads TGTGCCAGCAGCCAAGACGGGACAGCCTTCTATGGCTACACCTTC. Translating gives CASSQDGTAFYGYTF.

This clonotype was counted a single time. J is TRBJ2-1 and V is TRBV11-2; D unclear. The CDR3 extends over 17 amino acids. The V end was cut by 4 bases, the J end by 5 bases, with 21 bases between. Germline V gives CDR1 SGHAT, CDR2 FQNNGV. The chain's CDR3 is CASSSKKRSEADNEQFF. The DNA for the CDR3 is TGTGCCAGCAGCTCCAAAAAGAGAAGCGAGGCGGACAATGAGCAGTTCTTC.

The gene calls are TRBV2 and TRBJ2-1; 11 nucleotides align to TRBD2. CDR1 is SNHLY and CDR2 is FYNNEI in the germline V gene. The length of the CDR3 is 15 residues. Trimming at V came to 5 bases and at J to 4 bases, leaving 4 bases not matched to a gene. In nucleotides, the CDR3 is TGTGCCAGCAGTCCCACTAGCGGGGGTTACAATGAGCAGTTCTTC. This translates into CASSPTSGGYNEQFF. Combining the CDR3 with reference TRBV2 and TRBJ2-1 gives the whole variable domain EPEVTQTPSHQVTQMGQEVILRCVPISNHLYFYWYRQILGQKVEFLVSFYNNEISEKSEIFDDQFSVERPDGSNFTLKIRSTKLEDSAMYFCASSPTSGGYNEQFFGPGTRLTVL.

This chain uses TRBV7-3 with TRBJ2-2, with 8 nucleotides matching TRBD2. CDR3 length: 14 amino acids. V dropped 9 bases and J dropped 6; count of bases not matched to a gene: 9. CDR1 is SGHTA and CDR2 is FQGTGA in the germline V gene. CDR3 in DNA: TGTGCCAGTCGACTAGCGAGTATATCCGGGGAGCTGTTTTTT. Translating it yields CASRLASISGELFF.

CDR3 region: CASRAPEAKNIQYF. The CDR3 DNA sequence: TGTGCCAGCAGGGCCCCCGAGGCCAAAAACATTCAGTACTTC. The genes are TRBV2 and TRBJ2-4; no reliable D call. In germline, CDR1 is SNHLY, CDR2 FYNNEI. This CDR3 contains 14 residues. V lost 6 bases and J lost 1, with 10 bases in between.